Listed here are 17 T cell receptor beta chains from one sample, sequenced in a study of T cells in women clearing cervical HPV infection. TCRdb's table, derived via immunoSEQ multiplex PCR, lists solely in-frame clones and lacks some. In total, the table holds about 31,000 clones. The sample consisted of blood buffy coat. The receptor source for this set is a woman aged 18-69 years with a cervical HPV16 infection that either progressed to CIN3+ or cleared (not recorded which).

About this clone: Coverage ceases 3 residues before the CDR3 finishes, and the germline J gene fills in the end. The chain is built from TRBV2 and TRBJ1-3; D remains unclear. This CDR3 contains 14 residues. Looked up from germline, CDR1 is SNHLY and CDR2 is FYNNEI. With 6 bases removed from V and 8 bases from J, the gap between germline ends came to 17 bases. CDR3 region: CASRADWRSDTIYF. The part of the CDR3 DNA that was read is TGTGCCAGCAGAGCGGACTGGAGGTCGGACACC.

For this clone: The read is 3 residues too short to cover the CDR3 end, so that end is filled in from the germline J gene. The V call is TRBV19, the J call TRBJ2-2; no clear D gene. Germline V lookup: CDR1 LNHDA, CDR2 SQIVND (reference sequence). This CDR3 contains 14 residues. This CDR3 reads CASSMRRLNSPLFF. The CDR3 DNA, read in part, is TGTGCCAGTAGTATGCGGCGGCTGAATTCACCG.

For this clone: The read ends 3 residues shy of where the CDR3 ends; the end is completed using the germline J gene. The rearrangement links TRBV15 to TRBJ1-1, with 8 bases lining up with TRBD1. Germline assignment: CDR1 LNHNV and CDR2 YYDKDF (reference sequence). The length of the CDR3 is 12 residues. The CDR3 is CATSRQGARAFF. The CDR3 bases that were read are TGTGCCACCAGCAGACAGGGGGCGCGA. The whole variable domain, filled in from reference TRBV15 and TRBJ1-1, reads DAMVIQNPRYQVTQFGKPVTLSCSQTLNHNVMYWYQQKSSQAPKLLFHYYDKDFNNEADTPDNFQSRRPNTSFCFLDIRSPGLGDTAMYLCATSRQGARAFFGQGTRLTVV.

The CDR3 is CASSINERGTYNEQFF. The CDR3 bases that were read are TGTGCCAGTAGTATAAATGAGCGGGGGACCTACAATGAG. V and J are TRBV19 and TRBJ2-1; 8 bases match TRBD2. The read ends 3 residues shy of where the CDR3 ends; the end is completed using the germline J gene. Germline V gene sequence: CDR1 LNHDA, CDR2 SQIVND (reference sequence). The CDR3 loop spans 16 amino acids. Germline trimming cut 2 bases from V and 2 bases from J; bases unmatched to any gene: 5.

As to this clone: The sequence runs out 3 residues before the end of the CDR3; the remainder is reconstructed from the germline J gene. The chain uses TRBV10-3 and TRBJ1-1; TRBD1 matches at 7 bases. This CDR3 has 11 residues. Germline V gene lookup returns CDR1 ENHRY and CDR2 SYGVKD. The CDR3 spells CATGNRGEAFF. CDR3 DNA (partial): TGTGCCACCGGGAACAGGGGCGAA.

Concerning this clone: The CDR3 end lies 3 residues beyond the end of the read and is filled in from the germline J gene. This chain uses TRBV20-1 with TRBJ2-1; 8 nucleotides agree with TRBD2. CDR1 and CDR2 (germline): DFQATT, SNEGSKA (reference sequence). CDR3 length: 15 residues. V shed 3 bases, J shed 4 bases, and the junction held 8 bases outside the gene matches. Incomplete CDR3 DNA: TGCAGTGCTAGTCCGGGACTAGGAAAATACAATGAG. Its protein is CSASPGLGKYNE. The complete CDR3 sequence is CSASPGLGKYNEQFF.

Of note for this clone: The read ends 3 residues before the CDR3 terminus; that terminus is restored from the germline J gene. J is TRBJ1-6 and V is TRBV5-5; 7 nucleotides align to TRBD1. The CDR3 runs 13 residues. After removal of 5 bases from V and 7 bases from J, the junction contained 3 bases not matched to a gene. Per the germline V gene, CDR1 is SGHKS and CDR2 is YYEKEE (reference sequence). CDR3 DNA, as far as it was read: TGTGCCAGCAGGGGACAGCTCAATTCACCC. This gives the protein CASRGQLNSP. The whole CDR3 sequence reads CASRGQLNSPLHF.

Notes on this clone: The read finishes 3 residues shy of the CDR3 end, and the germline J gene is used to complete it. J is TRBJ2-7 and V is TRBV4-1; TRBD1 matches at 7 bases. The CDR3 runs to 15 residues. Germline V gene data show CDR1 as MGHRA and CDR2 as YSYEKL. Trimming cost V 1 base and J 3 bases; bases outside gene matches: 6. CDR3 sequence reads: CASSQGRDSFYEQYF. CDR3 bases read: TGCGCCAGCAGCCAAGGACGGGACAGCTTCTACGAG.

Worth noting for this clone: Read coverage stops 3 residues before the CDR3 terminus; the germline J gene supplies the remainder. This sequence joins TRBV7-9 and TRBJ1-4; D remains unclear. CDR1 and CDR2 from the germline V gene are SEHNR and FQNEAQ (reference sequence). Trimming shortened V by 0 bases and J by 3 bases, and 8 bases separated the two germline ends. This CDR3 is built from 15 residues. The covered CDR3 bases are TGTGCCAGCAGCTTAGCGCGTTCGGCTAATGAAAAA. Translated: CASSLARSANEK. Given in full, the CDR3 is CASSLARSANEKLFF.

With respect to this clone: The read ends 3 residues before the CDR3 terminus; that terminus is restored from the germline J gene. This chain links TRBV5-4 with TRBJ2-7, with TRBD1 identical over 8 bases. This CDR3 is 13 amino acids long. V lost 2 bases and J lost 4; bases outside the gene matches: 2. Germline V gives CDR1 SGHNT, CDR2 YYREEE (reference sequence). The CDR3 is CASSFTGGYEQYF. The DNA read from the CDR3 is TGTGCCAGCAGCTTTACAGGGGGATACGAG.

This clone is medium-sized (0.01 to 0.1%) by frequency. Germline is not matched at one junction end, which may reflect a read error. The CDR3 sequence is CASSPLVRSPSTDTQYF. The CDR3 DNA, read in part, is TGTGCCAGCTCCCCACTAGTTCGGTCCCCTAGCACAGATACG. The chain has TRBV18 and TRBJ2-3, with D maybe TRBD2 (5 bases). The read comes to an end 3 residues before the CDR3 does, leaving the germline J gene to fill in the end. The CDR3 is made up of 17 amino acids. CDR1 KGHSH and CDR2 LQKENI come from the germline V gene.

The sequenced part of the CDR3 DNA is TGCAGTACCTATTATCAGGGGGAGATCGAG. Its protein is CSTYYQGEIE. The whole CDR3 region reads CSTYYQGEIEQYF. V is TRBV20-1 and J is TRBJ2-7, with 7 nucleotides matching TRBD1. From the germline J gene comes the end of the CDR3, since the read stops 3 residues before it. The germline V gene encodes CDR1 DFQATT and CDR2 SNEGSKA (reference sequence). The V gene end was trimmed by 8 bases and the J gene end by 6 bases; junction bases not matched to a gene: 13. The CDR3 sequence is 13 residues long.

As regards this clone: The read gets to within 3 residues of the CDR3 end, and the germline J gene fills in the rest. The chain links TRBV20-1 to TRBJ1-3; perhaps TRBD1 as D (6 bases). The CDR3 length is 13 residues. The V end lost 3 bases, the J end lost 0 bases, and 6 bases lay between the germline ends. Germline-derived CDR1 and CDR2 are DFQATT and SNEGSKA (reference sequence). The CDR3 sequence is CSARDSSGNTIYF. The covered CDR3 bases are TGCAGTGCTAGGGACAGCTCTGGAAACACC.

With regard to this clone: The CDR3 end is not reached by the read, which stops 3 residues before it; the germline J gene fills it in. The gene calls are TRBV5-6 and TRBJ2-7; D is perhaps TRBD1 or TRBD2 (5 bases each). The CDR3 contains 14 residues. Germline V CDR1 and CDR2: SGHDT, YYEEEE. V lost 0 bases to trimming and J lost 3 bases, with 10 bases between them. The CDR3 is CASSLGGAYYEQYF. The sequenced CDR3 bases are TGTGCCAGCAGCTTGGGAGGGGCCTACTACGAG.

The CDR3 sequence: CASTPTGGARTDTQYF. The covered CDR3 bases are TGTGCCAGCACCCCAACCGGGGGGGCTCGCACAGATACG. The chain recombines TRBV7-3 with TRBJ2-3; 8 bases agree with TRBD2. The observed sequence ends 3 residues before the CDR3 terminus, with the missing tail filled in from the germline J gene. The CDR3 extends over 16 amino acids. The V gene's germline CDR1 is SGHTA and CDR2 FQGTGA. V trimming: 7 bases; J trimming: 1 base; junction bases outside the gene matches: 10.

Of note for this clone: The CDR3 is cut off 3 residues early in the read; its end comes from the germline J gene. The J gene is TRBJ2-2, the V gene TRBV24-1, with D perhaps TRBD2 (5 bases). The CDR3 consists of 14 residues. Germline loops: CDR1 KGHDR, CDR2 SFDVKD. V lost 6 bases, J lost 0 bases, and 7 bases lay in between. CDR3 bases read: TGTGCCACCAGTTACGGGGCGAACACCGGGGAG. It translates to CATSYGANTGE. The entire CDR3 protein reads CATSYGANTGELFF.

The CDR3 bases that were read are TGTGCCAGCAGCTTTTGGGTAGGGGCGGAGGAGACC. Translation gives CASSFWVGAEET. The CDR3 in full is CASSFWVGAEETQYF. The chain has TRBV5-6 and TRBJ2-5, with D tentatively TRBD1 (5 bases). From the germline J gene comes the end of the CDR3, since the read stops 3 residues before it. The germline CDR1 and CDR2 sequences are SGHDT and YYEEEE. Trimming took off 2 bases at V and 5 bases at J, with 16 bases between the two ends. This CDR3 contains 15 residues.